Below, 8 T cell receptor beta chains from the same sample are listed, as sequenced in a study of T cell repertoires in cytomegalovirus infection. No antigen has been assigned to these receptors. Each CDR3 protein gets one entry after TCRdb re-called the reads with MiXCR. The sample lists under 850,000 distinct CDR3 sequences; 30% to 35% were seen once. Sample: cultured PBMCs, taken from culture after CMV antigen stimulation. Receptors originate from a human donor in good health (CMV status not recorded). Some clones in this sample may be carry-over from other donors' samples.

The chain joins TRBV7-2 to TRBJ2-7, with D perhaps matching TRBD1 or TRBD2 (5 bases each). With 5 bases removed from V and 0 bases from J, the gap between germline ends came to 11 bases. Per the germline V gene, CDR1 is SGHTA and CDR2 is FQGNSA. This CDR3 spans 14 amino acids. The CDR3 DNA follows: TGTGCCAGCAGCGGTAAGGGACCCTCCTACGAGCAGTACTTC. Its protein product is CASSGKGPSYEQYF.

The chain uses TRBV7-9 and TRBJ2-5; 9 bases are a match to TRBD1. This CDR3 contains 17 residues. After removal of 1 base from V and 5 bases from J, the junction contained 11 bases not matched to a gene. Germline V lookup: CDR1 SEHNR, CDR2 FQNEAQ (reference sequence). Here the CDR3 reads CASSLGVGQGWYETQYF. Written as DNA, the CDR3 is TGTGCCAGCAGCTTAGGCGTGGGACAGGGTTGGTATGAGACCCAGTACTTC. The whole variable domain, remainder taken from reference TRBV7-9 and TRBJ2-5, is DTGVSQNPRHKITKRGQNVTFRCDPISEHNRLYWYRQTLGQGPEFLTYFQNEAQLEKSRLLSDRFSAERPKGSFSTLEIQRTEQGDSAMYLCASSLGVGQGWYETQYFGPGTRLLVL.

V and J are TRBV5-1 and TRBJ1-1; possible D gene TRBD1, 6 bases. The CDR3 consists of 13 residues. CDR1 and CDR2 (germline): SGHRS, YFSETQ. V shed 4 bases and J shed 5 bases, with 12 bases lying between them. The chain's CDR3 is CASSAGAVTEAFF. CDR3 DNA sequence: TGCGCCAGCAGCGCGGGGGCAGTAACTGAAGCTTTCTTT.

The V gene is TRBV6-6, the J gene TRBJ2-3, with D perhaps TRBD1 or TRBD2 (6 bases each). Germline V gene lookup returns CDR1 MNHNY and CDR2 SVGAGI (reference sequence). This CDR3 comprises 15 residues. V gave up 2 bases and J gave up 5 bases, with 14 bases separating them. The chain's CDR3 is CASSYPTRGEDTQYF. CDR3 DNA sequence: TGTGCCAGCAGTTACCCTACTAGGGGGGAAGATACGCAGTATTTT.

The chain employs TRBV2 and TRBJ2-1, with TRBD2 matching 11 bases. From germline, CDR1 is SNHLY and CDR2 FYNNEI. Losses at the gene ends were 8 bases for V and 5 bases for J; bases not matched to a gene: 5. CDR3 length equals 14 residues. DNA of the CDR3: TGTGCCAGCGGTAGCGGGAGGGCCCACAATGAGCAGTTCTTC. As protein: CASGSGRAHNEQFF.

This clonotype was detected a few times. The chain combines TRBV6-2 or TRBV6-3 with TRBJ1-5; no clear D. Trimming took off 0 bases at V and 4 bases at J, with 10 bases between the two ends. Looked up from germline, CDR1 is MNHEY and CDR2 is SVGEGT. CDR3 length: 15 amino acids. The CDR3: CASSYSPVGNQPQHF. CDR3 in DNA: TGTGCCAGCAGTTACTCCCCGGTTGGGAATCAGCCCCAGCATTTT.

The chain carries TRBV12-3 or TRBV12-4 and TRBJ1-4, with 9 bases that match TRBD1. V trimming: 6 bases; J trimming: 5 bases; junction bases outside the gene matches: 13. The CDR3 totals 17 residues. CDR3 sequence: CASSPPGQGFGNEKLFF. CDR3 in DNA: TGTGCCAGCAGCCCCCCGGGACAGGGTTTCGGGAATGAAAAACTGTTTTTT.

The chain is built from TRBV24-1 and TRBJ2-3, with 12 bases aligning to TRBD2. There are 16 residues in the CDR3. V lost 1 base, J lost 5 bases, and 3 bases stayed unmatched. Looked up from germline, CDR1 is KGHDR and CDR2 is SFDVKD. DNA of the CDR3: TGTGCCACCAGTGATTTCAGACTAGCGGGGGAAGATACGCAGTATTTT. Amino acid sequence: CATSDFRLAGEDTQYF.